What follows are 7 T cell receptor beta chains derived from one specimen sequenced in a study of CD8+ T cells in alopecia areata (dated by TCRdb to about 2018). Receptors were amplified or captured by the immunoSEQ multiplex PCR assay. RNA was extracted from all samples and reverse transcribed into cDNA, which served as template for TCR sequencing. As stored in TCRdb, this immuneACCESS dataset retains in-frame rearrangements with V and J assigned. A fraction of the clones does not appear; measured against another copy, unresolved V genes explain less than half of the discrepancy, and the remainder lacks a known reason. This sample gives around 98,000 clones in total; 35% to 45% of them show up just once. About 0.79% of the sample is held by the ten biggest clonotypes. Sequenced sample: CD4+ T cells sorted from blood. These receptors originate from a human donor with alopecia areata.

V and J are TRBV5-1 and TRBJ1-2, with no clear D. V was cut by 2 bases and J by 9 bases, with 8 bases left in between. Per germline, CDR1 SGHRS and CDR2 YFSETQ. CDR3 size: 11 residues. CDR3 amino acids: CASSLEGRYTF. The CDR3 DNA sequence: TGCGCCAGCAGCTTAGAAGGCCGCTACACCTTC.

This chain joins TRBV2 and TRBJ2-5, with D perhaps matching TRBD2 (6 bases). The V end was cut by 6 bases, the J end by 2 bases, with 13 bases between. Germline V CDR1 and CDR2: SNHLY, FYNNEI. The CDR3 has 14 residues. CDR3 in DNA: TGTGCCAGCAGGAGCCGTAGCGGACAAGAGACCCAGTACTTC. Translated, it gives CASRSRSGQETQYF.

The table lists this clone with a few counts. The chain joins TRBV23-1 to TRBJ1-4, with 9 bases identical to TRBD1. TRBV23-1 qualifies as an ORF whose function is uncertain. This CDR3 is 14 amino acids long. With V trimmed by 8 bases and J by 8 bases, 9 bases remained unmatched. The CDR3 sequence: CASHPGQGLEKLFF. Written as DNA, the CDR3 is TGCGCCAGCCATCCGGGACAGGGTCTAGAAAAACTGTTTTTT.

The chain links TRBV29-1 to TRBJ2-7; no clear D gene. Germline V gene sequence: CDR1 SQVTM, CDR2 ANQGSEA. This CDR3 has 16 amino acids. Trimming pared 4 bases from V and 5 bases from J, leaving 24 bases between. This CDR3 reads CSVVTTPTTSTDEQYF. CDR3 bases: TGCAGCGTTGTCACTACCCCAACGACTTCGACCGACGAGCAGTACTTC.

This chain links TRBV5-4 with TRBJ2-2; D is unclear. This CDR3 is built from 13 residues. V was clipped by 1 base and J by 3 bases, with 4 bases between them. Germline values: CDR1 SGHNT, CDR2 YYREEE (reference sequence). CDR3 sequence: CASSLTDTGELFF. The DNA for the CDR3 is TGTGCCAGCAGCTTGACAGACACCGGGGAGCTGTTTTTT.

This clone was detected once. The chain uses TRBV2 and TRBJ2-5; 10 bases line up with TRBD2. The CDR3 contains 16 residues. The germline CDR1 and CDR2 sequences are SNHLY and FYNNEI. V gave up 5 bases and J gave up 0 bases; unmatched junction bases: 6. This chain's CDR3 is CASSMISGRDQETQYF. The CDR3 bases are TGTGCCAGCAGTATGATAAGCGGGAGGGACCAAGAGACCCAGTACTTC.

This clone was counted once. J is TRBJ1-1 and V is TRBV30, with TRBD1 matching over 7 bases. Looked up from germline, CDR1 is GTSNPN and CDR2 is SVGIG (reference sequence). This CDR3 is 14 amino acids long. V shed 3 bases, J shed 0 bases, and the junction held 4 bases outside the gene matches. As DNA, the CDR3 is TGTGCCTGGAGGACAGGGAACATGAACACTGAAGCTTTCTTT. Its protein is CAWRTGNMNTEAFF.